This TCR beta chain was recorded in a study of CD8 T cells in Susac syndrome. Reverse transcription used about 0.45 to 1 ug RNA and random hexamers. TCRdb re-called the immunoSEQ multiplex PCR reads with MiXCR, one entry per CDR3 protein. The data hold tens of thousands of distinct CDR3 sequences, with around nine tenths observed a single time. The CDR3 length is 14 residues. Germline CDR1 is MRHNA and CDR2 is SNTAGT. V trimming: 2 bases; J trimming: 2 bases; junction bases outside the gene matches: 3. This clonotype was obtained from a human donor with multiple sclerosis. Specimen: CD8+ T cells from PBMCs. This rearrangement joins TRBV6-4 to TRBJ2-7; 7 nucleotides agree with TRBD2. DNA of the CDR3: TGTGCCAGCAGTGACGGCGGGGGAACCTACGAGCAGTACTTC. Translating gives CASSDGGGTYEQYF.